The 27 T cell receptor beta chains below all came from one sample that was sequenced in a study of monozygotic twins with inflammatory bowel disease. TCRdb re-called the 5' RACE reads, yielding one record per CDR3 amino acid sequence without DNA. The sample includes around 410,000 distinct CDR3 sequences. Sequencing was done on a sample of blood. The receptors here all came from a human donor with ulcerative colitis or Crohn's disease, or a healthy co-twin of an affected twin (not recorded which).

The rearrangement uses TRBV20-1 and TRBJ2-3; there is no DNA to check the TCRdb D call of TRBD2. From germline, CDR1 is DFQATT and CDR2 SNEGSKA (reference sequence). CDR3 length equals 16 residues. The CDR3 spells CSAYTGTSGRTDTQYF.

The chain has TRBV10-3 and TRBJ1-1. The CDR3 consists of 11 residues. Germline loops: CDR1 ENHRY, CDR2 SYGVKD. This CDR3 is CAISGVAGAFF.

The chain carries TRBV7-2 and TRBJ1-2. From germline, CDR1 is SGHTA and CDR2 FQGNSA. The CDR3 is 14 amino acids. CDR3 region: CASRFYGENYGYTF.

This chain joins TRBV14 and TRBJ2-4; TCRdb designates TRBD2, a call that cannot be tested without DNA. The CDR3 has 17 amino acids. CDR1 is SGHDN, CDR2 FVKESK, per germline. The CDR3: CASSHHSSSFGKNIQYF.

The chain joins TRBV20-1 to TRBJ2-5; TCRdb names TRBD2, which stays unverified in the absence of DNA. CDR1 is DFQATT, CDR2 SNEGSKA, per germline (reference sequence). The CDR3 length is 13 residues. The CDR3 sequence: CSASRDSRETQYF.

The chain links TRBV7-2 to TRBJ2-1; with no DNA, the TCRdb D assignment of TRBD1 cannot be verified. The CDR3 has 15 residues. CDR1 is SGHTA and CDR2 is FQGNSA in the germline V gene. Here the CDR3 reads CASSLMGRGNNEQFF.

This chain connects TRBV7-9 to TRBJ1-1. Germline-derived CDR1 and CDR2 are SEHNR and FQNEAQ (reference sequence). The CDR3 covers 14 residues. The CDR3 protein is CASSLSHLNTEAFF.

The chain couples TRBV20-1 to TRBJ2-7; the TCRdb D gene call, TRBD1, has no DNA to confirm it. Germline CDR1 reads DFQATT; CDR2 reads SNEGSKA (reference sequence). The CDR3 covers 16 residues. Here the CDR3 reads CSATPGQGLGSYEQYF.

The V and J genes are TRBV5-5 and TRBJ2-1; TCRdb names TRBD1, which stays unverified in the absence of DNA. The germline V gene has CDR1 SGHKS and CDR2 YYEKEE (reference sequence). The CDR3 has 15 amino acids. The CDR3 reads CASSLAGTGLNEQFF.

This rearrangement joins TRBV20-1 to TRBJ1-1. CDR1 is DFQATT, CDR2 SNEGSKA, per germline (reference sequence). This CDR3 spans 13 amino acids. This chain's CDR3 is CSAPVAGETEAFF.

The chain is built from TRBV4-1 and TRBJ2-7. Germline V gives CDR1 MGHRA, CDR2 YSYEKL. This CDR3 region has 12 residues. CDR3 residues: CASSQGWGEQYF.

The chain is built from TRBV2 and TRBJ2-1; the TCRdb call, TRBD2, lacks DNA for checking. The CDR3 spans 15 residues. CDR1 and CDR2 (germline): SNHLY, FYNNEI. The CDR3: CASVRRDPSYNEQFF.

The genes are TRBV7-6 and TRBJ2-1. The germline CDR1 and CDR2 sequences are SGHVS and FNYEAQ. CDR3 length: 17 amino acids. The CDR3 sequence is CASSPRKETNNLNEQFF.

This chain joins TRBV20-1 and TRBJ2-1; the TRBD2 assignment by TCRdb is unverifiable without DNA. The germline CDR1 and CDR2 sequences are DFQATT and SNEGSKA (reference sequence). This CDR3 has 13 amino acids. The CDR3 sequence: CSAAGPAYNEQFF.

The chain recombines TRBV6-2 or TRBV6-3 with TRBJ2-1; TCRdb gives TRBD2 as the D gene, but with no DNA this cannot be confirmed. The germline V gene encodes CDR1 MNHEY and CDR2 SVGEGT. There are 16 residues in the CDR3. CDR3 loop: CASSSLLAGGYNEQFF.

This chain connects TRBV20-1 to TRBJ1-4; TCRdb indicates TRBD1, and absent DNA this call remains unverified. From germline, CDR1 is DFQATT and CDR2 SNEGSKA (reference sequence). The CDR3 totals 14 residues. CDR3 in amino acids: CSARVGPGDEKLFF.

The genes are TRBV7-2 and TRBJ2-7. The CDR3 is made up of 13 amino acids. Per germline, CDR1 SGHTA and CDR2 FQGNSA. The CDR3 is CASAWMGTYEQYF.

The chain uses TRBV20-1 and TRBJ2-6; as DNA is missing, the TRBD1 call by TCRdb cannot be tested. The CDR3 runs 15 residues. Germline loops: CDR1 DFQATT, CDR2 SNEGSKA (reference sequence). The CDR3 loop is CSARDSDRQANVLTF.

The CDR3 sequence: CASSPNAWGATSGRETQYF. V and J are TRBV7-3 and TRBJ2-5. Germline CDR1 SGHTA, CDR2 FQGTGA. The CDR3 contains 19 residues.

This sequence joins TRBV29-1 and TRBJ2-7; checking the TCRdb D call of TRBD1 is not possible without DNA. Germline V gene data show CDR1 as SQVTM and CDR2 as ANQGSEA. This CDR3 is built from 16 residues. CDR3 amino acids: CSVGIGTGLGVSEQYF.

The V and J genes are TRBV18 and TRBJ1-5. The CDR3 covers 14 residues. Per germline, CDR1 KGHSH and CDR2 LQKENI. The CDR3 loop is CASSPPGQNQPQHF. Full variable domain (rest looked up from reference TRBV18 and TRBJ1-5): NAGVMQNPRHLVRRRGQEARLRCSPMKGHSHVYWYRQLPEEGLKFMVYLQKENIIDESGMPKERFSAEFPKEGPSILRIQQVVRGDSAAYFCASSPPGQNQPQHFGDGTRLSIL.

V usage is TRBV20-1 and J usage is TRBJ2-7; the TRBD1 assignment by TCRdb is unverifiable without DNA. The CDR3 extends over 14 amino acids. CDR1 is DFQATT, CDR2 SNEGSKA, per germline (reference sequence). CDR3: CSAPRGYDGYEQYF.

V usage is TRBV2 and J usage is TRBJ2-7; TCRdb's assignment of TRBD2 cannot be checked, as there is no DNA. This CDR3 has 12 residues. CDR1 and CDR2 (germline): SNHLY, FYNNEI. CDR3 amino acids: CASRGGYHEQYF. Full variable domain (outside the CDR3, taken from reference TRBV2 and TRBJ2-7): EPEVTQTPSHQVTQMGQEVILRCVPISNHLYFYWYRQILGQKVEFLVSFYNNEISEKSEIFDDQFSVERPDGSNFTLKIRSTKLEDSAMYFCASRGGYHEQYFGPGTRLTVT.

This sequence joins TRBV7-2 and TRBJ2-2; TCRdb returns TRBD2, unconfirmable since there is no DNA. Germline V gene sequence: CDR1 SGHTA, CDR2 FQGNSA. CDR3 length equals 17 residues. CDR3 sequence reads: CASSGKSGGQNTGELFF. The full variable domain, completed using reference TRBV7-2 and TRBJ2-2, is GAGVSQSPSNKVTEKGKDVELRCDPISGHTALYWYRQSLGQGLEFLIYFQGNSAPDKSGLPSDRFSAERTGGSVSTLTIQRTQQEDSAVYLCASSGKSGGQNTGELFFGEGSRLTVL.

The chain is built from TRBV9 and TRBJ2-2; the D call of TRBD2 rests on TCRdb alone, since no DNA is present to check it. CDR1 is SGDLS, CDR2 YYNGEE, per germline. This CDR3 has 16 residues. This CDR3 reads CASSSWPSGSTGELFF.

The V call is TRBV7-2, the J call TRBJ2-1; TCRdb proposes TRBD2, but this gene call is untestable without DNA. Germline V CDR1 and CDR2: SGHTA, FQGNSA. This CDR3 has 15 residues. The CDR3 sequence is CASSVAGRHDNEQFF.

This rearrangement joins TRBV20-1 to TRBJ1-6; with no DNA, the TCRdb D assignment of TRBD1 cannot be verified. CDR1 and CDR2 from the germline V gene are DFQATT and SNEGSKA (reference sequence). This CDR3 region has 15 residues. CDR3 protein: CSARDPGRDNSPLHF.